The rows below give T cell receptor beta chains drawn from one sample of a study of blood T cell repertoires in COVID-19. Some clones are missing from TCRdb's copy, which holds only in-frame ones; the method was immunoSEQ multiplex PCR. The data contain roughly 140,000 clones, roughly 85% of them singletons. What was sequenced was peripheral blood. Receptor source: a man between 65 and 85 years old with acute or convalescent COVID-19. Each CDR3 is given with its conserved first and last residue. The D gene is left open where the match is weak. Some rows mark clone size as missing; the rest say once, few, many or name a class of expanded clone.

.,TRBD1,TRBV4-3,TRBJ2-7,TGCGCCAGCAGCCCTCGGACAGGGGACGAGCAGTACTTC,CASSPRTGDEQYF
.,.,TRBV7-3,TRBJ2-2,TGTGCCAGCAGCTTACTGGGTGGAGCCGGGGAGCTGTTTTTT,CASSLLGGAGELFF
.,.,TRBV25-1,TRBJ2-2,TGTGCCAGCAGCGATCGAGTAAACACCGGGGAGCTGTTTTTT,CASSDRVNTGELFF
.,.,TRBV10-1,TRBJ2-3,TGCGCCAGCAGAAGTCCTATATCGGTGCACGTAAGCACAGATACGCAGTATTTT,CASRSPISVHVSTDTQYF
.,TRBD2,TRBV18,TRBJ2-5,TGTGCCAGCTCACCAGGACTAGCGGGAGAGACCCAGTACTTC,CASSPGLAGETQYF
.,TRBD1,TRBV9,TRBJ2-1,TGTGCCAGCAGCGTAGGACAGGGACGAGGCAATGAGCAGTTCTTC,CASSVGQGRGNEQFF
once,TRBD2,TRBV13,TRBJ2-7,TGTGCCAGCAGCTTTCTAGCGGAGTTCTACGAGCAGTACTTC,CASSFLAEFYEQYF
once,.,TRBV7-9,TRBJ2-3,TGTGCCAGCAGCCTTCCGACAGGCACAGATACGCAGTATTTT,CASSLPTGTDTQYF
.,TRBD2,TRBV4-2,TRBJ2-3,TGTGCCAGCAGCCAAGGCATTTTGGACGCGGGAGGGCCATCAGATACGCAGTATTTT,CASSQGILDAGGPSDTQYF
few,.,TRBV6-5,TRBJ2-7,TGTGCCAGCGGGGATCTAGCCGAGCAGTACTTC,CASGDLAEQYF
.,.,TRBV19,TRBJ2-7,TGTGCCAGTAGTAGATCAAGGACTACCCTCTCCTACGAGCAGTACTTC,CASSRSRTTLSYEQYF
.,.,TRBV10-3,TRBJ1-1,TGTGCCATCGACGGGGGAATGAACACTGAAGCTTTCTTT,CAIDGGMNTEAFF
.,TRBD1,TRBV19,TRBJ2-7,TGTGCCAGTAGTCCGGGACAGCCTCCCTACGAGCAGTACTTC,CASSPGQPPYEQYF
.,.,TRBV7-9,TRBJ1-2,TGTGCCAGCAGCTTAGGTGGACTGCAAGCTAACTATGGCTACACCTTC,CASSLGGLQANYGYTF
few,.,TRBV14,TRBJ1-3,TGTGCCAGCAGCCAAGGGACTGGAACTGGAAACACCATATATTTT,CASSQGTGTGNTIYF
.,.,TRBV28,TRBJ2-7,TGTGCCAGCAGTACCCGGACAGATCTTTACGAGCAGTACTTC,CASSTRTDLYEQYF
.,TRBD1,TRBV7-8,TRBJ2-6,TGTGCCAGCAGTATCCGGACAGGGGGCCTCGCTGGGGCCAACGTCCTGACTTTC,CASSIRTGGLAGANVLTF
.,.,TRBV3-1/TRBV3-2,TRBJ1-1,TGTGCCAGCAGCCTCCATCAGGGGAACACTGAAGCTTTCTTT,CASSLHQGNTEAFF
.,TRBD2,TRBV28,TRBJ2-7,TGTGCCCTCAGTTCGGTTAGCGGGAGCTACGAGCAGTACTTC,CALSSVSGSYEQYF
.,.,TRBV3-1/TRBV3-2,TRBJ1-5,TGTGCCAAATACAGGACGGGTGTTAGCAATCAGCCCCAGCATTTT,CAKYRTGVSNQPQHF
.,TRBD1,TRBV4-1,TRBJ1-4,TGCGCCAGCAGCCAAGTCTTCTCCGGGACAGGGTTGGGTGAAAAACTGTTTTTT,CASSQVFSGTGLGEKLFF
.,.,TRBV28,TRBJ1-4,TGTGCCAGCAGTCGAGGGACACGGGCGTCCAATGAAAAACTGTTTTTT,CASSRGTRASNEKLFF
.,.,TRBV27,TRBJ2-5,TGTGCCAGCAGTCCGCTCGGAGAGACCCAGTACTTC,CASSPLGETQYF
.,.,TRBV7-2,TRBJ2-1,TGTGCCAGCAGCTTAGGGGTAGCGGAGTACAATGAGCAGTTCTTC,CASSLGVAEYNEQFF
.,.,TRBV19,TRBJ1-5,TGTGCCAGTAGTATACGGGGGGGTTATCAGCCCCAGCATTTT,CASSIRGGYQPQHF
.,TRBD2,TRBV5-6,TRBJ2-1,TGTGCCAGCAGCTGGGGTACTAGCGGGAAAAACAATGAGCAGTTCTTC,CASSWGTSGKNNEQFF
.,TRBD1,TRBV7-9,TRBJ2-3,TGTGCCAGCAGCGACCGGGACAGATCTAGCACAGATACGCAGTATTTT,CASSDRDRSSTDTQYF
.,.,TRBV5-3,TRBJ1-5,TGTGCCAGAAGCTTGGTGTGGAGACAGAGACCAAATCAGCCCCAGCATTTT,CARSLVWRQRPNQPQHF
once,.,TRBV14,TRBJ1-2,TGTGCCAGCAGCTACAGCCCTAACTATGGCTACACCTTC,CASSYSPNYGYTF
.,.,TRBV7-9,TRBJ1-4,TGTGCCAGCAGCTCTTCCTTCCCGCCCGGGGGTGAAAAACTGTTTTTT,CASSSSFPPGGEKLFF
once,.,TRBV9,TRBJ1-1,TGTGCCAGCAGCGCAACCCCCGGGACACCGAACACTGAAGCTTTCTTT,CASSATPGTPNTEAFF
.,TRBD2,TRBV4-3,TRBJ2-7,TGCGCCAGCAGCCAAGAATTAGCGGGAACCTACGAGCAGTACTTC,CASSQELAGTYEQYF
.,TRBD1,TRBV10-3,TRBJ2-1,TGTGCCATCATGGACAGGGGAGGGCATGAGCAGTTCTTC,CAIMDRGGHEQFF
.,.,TRBV5-4,TRBJ1-3,TGTGCCAGCAGCTCGTCGGGAGGGGCAGGTTGGGACACCATATATTTT,CASSSSGGAGWDTIYF
once,.,TRBV28,TRBJ2-5,TGTGCCAGCAAGAGGGCCCCGGGGGAGACCCAGTACTTC,CASKRAPGETQYF
.,TRBD2,TRBV28,TRBJ2-7,TGTGCCAGCAGTTTAAGTAGCGGGAGATACGAGCAGTACTTC,CASSLSSGRYEQYF
.,.,TRBV9,TRBJ2-2,TGTGCCAGCAGCGTAGTGGCAGGCCCCCACACCGGGGAGCTGTTTTTT,CASSVVAGPHTGELFF
.,.,TRBV6-5,TRBJ1-5,TGTGCCAGCAGTTACTCCCTCCCTCAGCCCCAGCATTTT,CASSYSLPQPQHF
once,TRBD2,TRBV6-5,TRBJ2-5,TGTGCCAGCAGTCCTGGGACTAGCGGGAGCCAGACCCAGTACTTC,CASSPGTSGSQTQYF
.,TRBD2,TRBV7-9,TRBJ2-7,TGTGCCAGCAGCTTAGGTGGGACTAGCGGGTCCAGGAGCTCCTACGAGCAGTACTTC,CASSLGGTSGSRSSYEQYF
few,TRBD2,TRBV2,TRBJ2-1,TGTGCCAGCAGTGAAAACGGGGGGTCACACAATGAGCAGTTCTTC,CASSENGGSHNEQFF
.,TRBD2,TRBV11-1,TRBJ2-1,TGTGCCAGCAGCGAACTAGCGGTCAATGAGCAGTTCTTC,CASSELAVNEQFF
.,TRBD2,TRBV27,TRBJ2-1,TGTGCCAGCAGTTTCCTAGCGGGGGACAATGAGCAGTTCTTC,CASSFLAGDNEQFF